This T cell receptor (beta chain) stems from a study of breast tumors, draining lymph nodes, adjacent tissues. Study observations and caveats: That most tumor T cells come from lymph nodes remained unproven.

As regards this clonotype: The target antigen is unknown.

TCRdb reprocessed the multiplex PCR reads with MiXCR, giving one entry per CDR3 protein. This table has fewer than 15,000 distinct CDR3 sequences, roughly 62% appearing once. This TCR was recovered from a female donor with breast cancer. Some clones in this sample may be carry-over from other donors' samples. Material: tumor-adjacent breast tissue.

The CDR3 loop is CASSHGAYEQYF. The CDR3 coding sequence is TGTGCCAGCAGCCATGGTGCCTACGAGCAGTACTTC. This chain connects TRBV7-8 to TRBJ2-7; D not resolved. The CDR3 totals 12 residues. The V gene's germline CDR1 is SGHVS and CDR2 FQNEAQ. Trimming took off 5 bases at V and 2 bases at J, with 7 bases between the two ends. Looking up the rest from reference TRBV7-8 and TRBJ2-7 gives the full variable domain: GAGVSQSPRYKVAKRGQDVALRCDPISGHVSLFWYQQALGQGPEFLTYFQNEAQLDKSGLPSDRFFAERPEGSVSTLKIQRTQQEDSAVYLCASSHGAYEQYFGPGTRLTVT.